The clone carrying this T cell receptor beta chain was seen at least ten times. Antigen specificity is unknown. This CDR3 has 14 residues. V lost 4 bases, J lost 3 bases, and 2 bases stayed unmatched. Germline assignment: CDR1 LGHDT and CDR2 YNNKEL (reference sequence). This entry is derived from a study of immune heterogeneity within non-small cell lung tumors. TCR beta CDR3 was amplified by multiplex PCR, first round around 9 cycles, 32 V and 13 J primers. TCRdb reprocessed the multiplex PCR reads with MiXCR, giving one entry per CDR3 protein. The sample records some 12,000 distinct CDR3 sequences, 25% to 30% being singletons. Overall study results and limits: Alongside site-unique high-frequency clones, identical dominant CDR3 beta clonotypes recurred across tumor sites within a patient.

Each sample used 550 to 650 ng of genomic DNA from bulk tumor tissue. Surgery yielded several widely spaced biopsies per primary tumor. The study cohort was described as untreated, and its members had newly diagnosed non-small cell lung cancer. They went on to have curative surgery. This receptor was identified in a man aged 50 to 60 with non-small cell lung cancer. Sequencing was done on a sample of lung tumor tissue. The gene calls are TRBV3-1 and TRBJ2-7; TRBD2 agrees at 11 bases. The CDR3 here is CASSPGTSGYEQYF. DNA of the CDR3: TGTGCCAGCAGCCCAGGGACTAGCGGCTACGAGCAGTACTTC.